The 23 T cell receptor beta chains listed next were all sequenced from one sample in a study of CD8 T cells in ankylosing spondylitis. TCRdb reprocessed the 5' RACE reads with MiXCR, giving one entry per CDR3 protein. In the table there are 130,000 or so distinct CDR3 sequences, around 10% of which are singletons. The source material was blood, either unsorted or a sorted T cell fraction (not recorded which). The origin of the receptors is a female donor with ankylosing spondylitis or in good health (not recorded which).

This clonotype has at least ten counts. The chain is built from TRBV20-1 and TRBJ2-5; D is unclear. This CDR3 contains 15 residues. Germline lookup yields CDR1 DFQATT and CDR2 SNEGSKA (reference sequence). Deletions cut 0 bases from V and 1 base from J, with 12 bases between. CDR3 sequence: CSARDGNQAQETQYF. The CDR3 DNA is TGCAGTGCTAGAGATGGGAATCAGGCCCAAGAGACCCAGTACTTC.

This clonotype came up many times. V and J are TRBV11-2 and TRBJ1-6; D is undetermined. The germline V and J ends were trimmed by 4 bases and 7 bases, with 2 bases remaining between them. The CDR3 has 11 amino acids. CDR1 is SGHAT, CDR2 FQNNGV, per germline. CDR3 sequence reads: CASSSNSPLHF. The CDR3, as DNA: TGTGCCAGCAGCTCCAATTCACCCCTCCACTTT.

A word on this clonotype: Mismatch with germline at one junction end may stem from a read error. V gene TRBV11-2 combines with J gene TRBJ2-5; 7 bases are a match to TRBD2. The CDR3 is 15 residues long. Per germline, CDR1 SGHAT and CDR2 FQNNGV. Here the CDR3 reads CAGSLVASGQETQYF. The DNA for the CDR3 is TGTGCCGGCAGCTTAGTTGCTAGCGGCCAAGAGACCCAGTACTTC.

Many counts were recorded for this clonotype. This chain uses TRBV12-3 or TRBV12-4 with TRBJ1-5; possible D gene TRBD1, 6 bases. Trimming shortened V by 3 bases and J by 5 bases, and 11 bases separated the two germline ends. CDR3 length: 14 residues. The CDR3 loop reads CASSFRQADQPQHF. In DNA, the CDR3 is TGTGCCAGCAGTTTCCGACAGGCCGATCAGCCCCAGCATTTT.

The CDR3 region has the DNA TGTGCCAGCAGCCAGTTCAGGAACACCGGGGAGCTGTTTTTT. This gives the protein CASSQFRNTGELFF. The rearrangement links TRBV7-2 to TRBJ2-2; D is uncertain. Trimming shortened V by 5 bases and J by 1 base, and 8 bases separated the two germline ends. In germline, CDR1 is SGHTA, CDR2 FQGNSA. This CDR3 has 14 residues.

This clonotype came up many times. V usage is TRBV5-1 and J usage is TRBJ1-3; D not certain. Germline V gene lookup returns CDR1 SGHRS and CDR2 YFSETQ. This CDR3 region has 14 residues. The germline V and J ends were trimmed by 5 bases and 0 bases, with 9 bases remaining between them. The CDR3 sequence: CASRPGVSGNTIYF. CDR3 in DNA: TGCGCCAGCAGGCCGGGAGTCTCTGGAAACACCATATATTTT.

The chain combines TRBV19 with TRBJ2-1, with 7 bases that match TRBD2. Germline values: CDR1 LNHDA, CDR2 SQIVND (reference sequence). The CDR3 covers 16 residues. V shed 3 bases and J 3 bases; nucleotides not matched to a gene: 8. The CDR3 DNA reads TGTGCCAGTAGTATTCTGGCGGGAGCCGTCTACAATGAGCAGTTCTTC. Translated, it gives CASSILAGAVYNEQFF.

This clonotype has ten or more counts. The chain carries TRBV3-1 and TRBJ1-5; possible D gene TRBD1, 5 bases. Trimming shortened V by 1 base and J by 3 bases, and 13 bases separated the two germline ends. The CDR3 contains 16 residues. Germline assignment: CDR1 LGHDT and CDR2 YNNKEL (reference sequence). The CDR3 region has the DNA TGTGCCAGCAGCCAAGGGGGGAGGCTTTACAATCAGCCCCAGCATTTT. Amino acids: CASSQGGRLYNQPQHF.

The table lists this clonotype with many counts. This chain uses TRBV29-1 with TRBJ2-7, with D unclear. Germline CDR1 is SQVTM and CDR2 is ANQGSEA. This CDR3 spans 14 amino acids. The V end was cut by 7 bases, the J end by 5 bases, with 21 bases between. The chain's CDR3 is CSAVQLDAVNEQYF. The CDR3 region has the DNA TGCAGCGCCGTCCAATTGGACGCGGTGAACGAGCAGTACTTC.

This clonotype was detected a few times. V usage is TRBV12-3 or TRBV12-4 and J usage is TRBJ2-1; 7 bases are a match to TRBD1. The ends lost 5 bases at V and 4 bases at J; junction bases unmatched: 5. The CDR3 totals 14 residues. In DNA form, the CDR3 reads TGTGCCAGCAGTCCCAGGGACAGTTACAATGAGCAGTTCTTC. Translation: CASSPRDSYNEQFF.

This clonotype was seen ten or more times. For the CDR3, the DNA is TGTGCCACCAGGGACTCTACTATGTGGGACAGGGACACTGAAGCTTTCTTT. Its translation: CATRDSTMWDRDTEAFF. The chain joins TRBV15 to TRBJ1-1; 9 positions match TRBD1. Looked up from germline, CDR1 is LNHNV and CDR2 is YYDKDF (reference sequence). The CDR3 has 17 amino acids. J lost 3 bases, V lost 6 bases, and 14 bases had no gene match. The variable domain in full, completed from reference TRBV15 and TRBJ1-1, reads DAMVIQNPRYQVTQFGKPVTLSCSQTLNHNVMYWYQQKSSQAPKLLFHYYDKDFNNEADTPDNFQSRRPNTSFCFLDIRSPGLGDTAMYLCATRDSTMWDRDTEAFFGQGTRLTVV.

This clonotype has ten or more counts. This sequence joins TRBV14 and TRBJ2-7; D may correspond to TRBD1 or TRBD2 (5 bases each). Trimming took off 0 bases at V and 10 bases at J, with 22 bases between the two ends. CDR1 SGHDN and CDR2 FVKESK come from the germline V gene. This CDR3 spans 16 amino acids. The CDR3 is CASSQDGGLERMEQYF. The DNA of the CDR3 is TGTGCCAGCAGCCAAGATGGGGGTCTTGAGAGGATGGAACAGTACTTC.

In this sample, this clonotype turned up many times. The gene calls are TRBV6-4 and TRBJ2-1; 9 bases align to TRBD1. In germline, CDR1 is MRHNA, CDR2 SNTAGT. The CDR3 consists of 15 residues. V shed 6 bases and J 8 bases; nucleotides not matched to a gene: 11. Written as DNA, the CDR3 is TGTGCCAGCAGCCCCGGGACAGGGAGTATCGATGAGCAGTTCTTC. Its translation is CASSPGTGSIDEQFF.

The chain carries TRBV12-3 or TRBV12-4 and TRBJ1-1; D is unclear. V lost 10 bases and J 4 bases, leaving 16 bases between the germline ends. This CDR3 region has 13 residues. The CDR3 region has the DNA TGTGCCATGGCCCGGAGCCTAGGCACTGAAGCTTTCTTT. It codes for CAMARSLGTEAFF.

CDR3 loop: CASSLFEGYTF. CDR3 sequence (DNA): TGTGCCAGCAGCTTATTTGAGGGCTACACCTTC. V is TRBV7-9 and J is TRBJ1-2, with unresolved D. V shed 2 bases and J shed 8 bases, with 6 bases lying between them. The CDR3 totals 11 residues. The V gene's germline CDR1 is SEHNR and CDR2 FQNEAQ (reference sequence). The whole variable domain, remainder taken from reference TRBV7-9 and TRBJ1-2, is DTGVSQNPRHKITKRGQNVTFRCDPISEHNRLYWYRQTLGQGPEFLTYFQNEAQLEKSRLLSDRFSAERPKGSFSTLEIQRTEQGDSAMYLCASSLFEGYTFGSGTRLTVV.

In its sample, this clonotype was seen many times. The chain joins TRBV29-1 to TRBJ2-3; 9 bases match TRBD1. V trimming: 6 bases; J trimming: 2 bases; junction bases outside the gene matches: 6. The CDR3 extends over 14 amino acids. Germline V gives CDR1 SQVTM, CDR2 ANQGSEA. CDR3 sequence (DNA): TGCAGCGTAGGACAGGGGCCCTACACAGATACGCAGTATTTT. It translates to CSVGQGPYTDTQYF.

This clonotype showed up many times. The chain recombines TRBV6-1 with TRBJ1-2, with D unresolved. Germline loops: CDR1 MNHNS, CDR2 SASEGT. Trimming shortened V by 6 bases and J by 3 bases, and 14 bases separated the two germline ends. CDR3 length: 14 amino acids. CDR3 residues: CASSRSGGDYGYTF. The DNA for the CDR3 is TGTGCCAGCAGCCGCTCCGGTGGTGACTATGGCTACACCTTC.

This clonotype was counted many times. V gene TRBV28 combines with J gene TRBJ1-5, with no clear D. The CDR3 has 15 residues. The germline V gene encodes CDR1 MDHEN and CDR2 SYDVKM. Trimming cost V 5 bases and J 9 bases, with 20 bases left between them. The CDR3: CASSPLQVRVWPQHF. The CDR3 nucleotides read TGTGCCAGCAGTCCCTTGCAGGTCCGGGTTTGGCCCCAGCATTTT.

The sample holds many counts of this clonotype. J is TRBJ2-3 and V is TRBV9; 11 bases line up with TRBD2. Trimming cost V 4 bases and J 6 bases; bases outside gene matches: 13. CDR3 length equals 17 residues. Germline V gene data show CDR1 as SGDLS and CDR2 as YYNGEE. The CDR3 region is CASSPRPGTSGWDTQYF. The CDR3 bases are TGTGCCAGCAGCCCTCGCCCCGGGACTAGCGGATGGGATACGCAGTATTTT. The whole variable domain, remainder taken from reference TRBV9 and TRBJ2-3, is DSGVTQTPKHLITATGQRVTLRCSPRSGDLSVYWYQQSLDQGLQFLIQYYNGEERAKGNILERFSAQQFPDLHSELNLSSLELGDSALYFCASSPRPGTSGWDTQYFGPGTRLTVL.

As concerns this clonotype: A read error is possible here, since a much larger clone lies one base away. The rearrangement uses TRBV2 and TRBJ2-1; D gene uncertain. This CDR3 has 13 amino acids. Germline lookup yields CDR1 SNHLY and CDR2 FYNNEI. The CDR3 DNA is TGTGCCAGCAGTGATAGCAGATACATTGAGCAGTTCTTC. Its translation is CASSDSRYIEQFF.

In its sample, this clonotype was seen many times. The rearrangement links TRBV29-1 to TRBJ1-2, with 7 bases lining up with TRBD1. Germline loops: CDR1 SQVTM, CDR2 ANQGSEA. Unmatched junction bases numbered 7, after V lost 4 bases and J lost 2 bases. The CDR3 length is 14 residues. The CDR3 DNA reads TGCAGCGTTGTCCGGGACAGAAAAAACTATGGCTACACCTTC. Amino acids: CSVVRDRKNYGYTF.

This clonotype was picked up many times. The gene calls are TRBV10-2 and TRBJ2-7; perhaps D is TRBD1 or TRBD2 (5 bases each). The CDR3 sequence is 14 residues long. Germline V gives CDR1 WSHSY, CDR2 SAAADI. The V gene lost 9 bases and the J gene lost 4 bases, with 19 bases spanning the gap. This CDR3 is CARIWGPPLYEQYF. CDR3 sequence (DNA): TGCGCCAGAATCTGGGGACCACCCCTTTACGAGCAGTACTTC.

The rearrangement joins TRBV20-1 to TRBJ1-1; D is unresolved. Germline-derived CDR1 and CDR2 are DFQATT and SNEGSKA (reference sequence). The CDR3 loop spans 13 amino acids. With 5 bases removed from V and 4 bases from J, the gap between germline ends came to 14 bases. This CDR3 reads CSAPPAAGTEAFF. As DNA, the CDR3 is TGCAGTGCTCCACCGGCCGCAGGCACTGAAGCTTTCTTT.